The 11 T cell receptor beta chains below come from one sample, sequenced in a study of shared clonotypes between healthy human individuals. The data were produced by immunoSEQ multiplex PCR, yet TCRdb's version contains in-frame clones alone and is incomplete. Of approximately 2.5 million clones listed, approximately 93% were seen once; the top ten hold approximately 0.37%. Sequenced material: naive CD4+ T cells from PBMCs. Regarding subset: CD45RA+ positively selected. The source of these receptors is a man aged 18 to 30 in good health. Some clones in this sample may be carry-over from other donors' samples.

This clone was seen only once. V and J are TRBV15 and TRBJ2-7; D unresolved. The CDR3 covers 13 residues. The germline V gene encodes CDR1 LNHNV and CDR2 YYDKDF (reference sequence). Trimming removed 0 bases from V and 12 bases from J, with 15 bases in between. CDR3 nucleotide sequence: TGTGCCACCAGCAGAGATGGGAACAGTCAAGCGTACTTC. Translating gives CATSRDGNSQAYF.

This clone was picked up one time. This chain joins TRBV28 and TRBJ2-7; TRBD1 matches 8 bases. Germline assignment: CDR1 MDHEN and CDR2 SYDVKM. V trimming: 2 bases; J trimming: 3 bases; junction bases outside the gene matches: 9. This CDR3 comprises 16 residues. The CDR3 nucleotides read TGTGCCAGCAGTTTAGGCGGGGCCGGGACAGGCTACGAGCAGTACTTC. The encoded protein is CASSLGGAGTGYEQYF.

Note on this clone: The same CDR3 arises from other DNA sequences in this sample as well. V usage is TRBV5-1 and J usage is TRBJ2-6; D unresolved. This CDR3 has 14 residues. Trimming stripped 4 bases from V and 1 base from J, with 6 bases between. From germline, CDR1 is SGHRS and CDR2 YFSETQ. CDR3 region: CASSDTSGANVLTF. CDR3 in DNA: TGCGCCAGCAGCGATACATCTGGGGCCAACGTCCTGACTTTC. The full variable domain, its missing parts supplied by reference TRBV5-1 and TRBJ2-6, is KAGVTQTPRYLIKTRGQQVTLSCSPISGHRSVSWYQQTPGQGLQFLFEYFSETQRNKGNFPGRFSGRQFSNSRSEMNVSTLELGDSALYLCASSDTSGANVLTFGAGSRLTVL.

This clone was picked up one time. The chain carries TRBV7-2 and TRBJ2-1; D uncertain. Germline V CDR1 and CDR2: SGHTA, FQGNSA. The V end lost 6 bases, the J end lost 3 bases, and 12 bases lay between the germline ends. This CDR3 contains 14 residues. CDR3 loop: CASRTTSVYNEQFF. CDR3 nucleotides: TGTGCCAGCAGAACCACCTCTGTCTACAATGAGCAGTTCTTC.

This sequence joins TRBV6-5 and TRBJ1-2, with 7 bases fitting TRBD1. Trimming cost V 2 bases and J 4 bases; bases outside gene matches: 4. The CDR3 consists of 14 residues. Germline-derived CDR1 and CDR2 are MNHEY and SVGAGI. The CDR3 coding sequence is TGTGCCAGCAGTTACCTTGACAGGGCCTATGGCTACACCTTC. As protein: CASSYLDRAYGYTF.

This chain uses TRBV5-4 with TRBJ2-7, with D uncertain. Trimming cost V 0 bases and J 3 bases, with 7 bases left between them. CDR1 is SGHNT, CDR2 YYREEE, per germline (reference sequence). This CDR3 region has 13 residues. This CDR3 is CASSLGQHYEQYF. The DNA of the CDR3 is TGTGCCAGCAGCTTGGGCCAGCACTACGAGCAGTACTTC.

The chain's CDR3 is CASSMGLADYNEQFF. CDR3 nucleotide sequence: TGTGCCAGCAGCATGGGACTAGCTGACTACAATGAGCAGTTCTTC. This chain joins TRBV5-5 and TRBJ2-1; 9 bases map to TRBD2. Trimming at V came to 4 bases and at J to 3 bases, leaving 5 bases not matched to a gene. The CDR3 sequence is 15 residues long. CDR1 and CDR2 from the germline V gene are SGHKS and YYEKEE (reference sequence). The full variable domain, completed using reference TRBV5-5 and TRBJ2-1, is DAGVTQSPTHLIKTRGQQVTLRCSPISGHKSVSWYQQVLGQGPQFIFQYYEKEERGRGNFPDRFSARQFPNYSSELNVNALLLGDSALYLCASSMGLADYNEQFFGPGTRLTVL.

The rearrangement joins TRBV5-7 to TRBJ2-6; D remains ambiguous. TRBV5-7 is marked as an open reading frame, function uncertain. The CDR3 contains 18 residues. V lost 4 bases, J lost 2 bases, and 19 bases lay in between. The CDR3 reads CASSLNAPSAPGANVLTF. In DNA form, the CDR3 reads TGTGCCAGCAGCCTCAACGCTCCCTCGGCCCCTGGGGCCAACGTCCTGACTTTC.

This chain links TRBV5-4 with TRBJ2-2, with D perhaps matching TRBD2 (5 bases). This CDR3 region has 15 residues. Trimming pared 3 bases from V and 6 bases from J, leaving 15 bases between. CDR1 and CDR2 (germline): SGHNT, YYREEE (reference sequence). CDR3: CASSWGVPGAGELFF. CDR3 nucleotides: TGTGCCAGCAGCTGGGGAGTCCCTGGAGCCGGGGAGCTGTTTTTT.

This chain joins TRBV5-1 and TRBJ2-1, with 8 bases lining up with TRBD2. This CDR3 has 17 residues. Trimming cost V 3 bases and J 3 bases; bases outside gene matches: 11. The V gene's germline CDR1 is SGHRS and CDR2 YFSETQ. In DNA form, the CDR3 reads TGCGCCAGCAGCTCGATCGCGGGGGGACAAAACTACAATGAGCAGTTCTTC. This encodes CASSSIAGGQNYNEQFF.

The chain uses TRBV4-3 and TRBJ2-3; 13 bases are a match to TRBD2. With V trimmed by 3 bases and J by 5 bases, 5 bases remained unmatched. CDR3 length: 16 amino acids. Germline CDR1 is LGHNA and CDR2 is YSLEER. Here the CDR3 reads CASSHRLAGGGDTQYF. The CDR3 DNA reads as TGCGCCAGCAGCCACCGACTAGCGGGAGGCGGAGATACGCAGTATTTT.